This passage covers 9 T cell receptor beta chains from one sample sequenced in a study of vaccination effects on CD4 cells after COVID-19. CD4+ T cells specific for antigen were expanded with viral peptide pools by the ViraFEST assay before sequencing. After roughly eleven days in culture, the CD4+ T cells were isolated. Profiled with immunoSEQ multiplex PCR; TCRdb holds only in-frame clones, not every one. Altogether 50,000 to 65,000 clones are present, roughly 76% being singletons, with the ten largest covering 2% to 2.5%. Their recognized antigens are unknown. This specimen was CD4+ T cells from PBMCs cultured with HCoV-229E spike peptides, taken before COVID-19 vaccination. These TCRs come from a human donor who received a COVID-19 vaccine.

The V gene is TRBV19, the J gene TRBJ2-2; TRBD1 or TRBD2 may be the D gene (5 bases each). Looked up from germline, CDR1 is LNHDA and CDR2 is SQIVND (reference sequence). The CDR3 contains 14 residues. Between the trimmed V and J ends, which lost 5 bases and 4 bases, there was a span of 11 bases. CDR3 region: CASSGTAPTGELFF. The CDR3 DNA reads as TGTGCCAGTAGTGGGACGGCACCCACCGGGGAGCTGTTTTTT.

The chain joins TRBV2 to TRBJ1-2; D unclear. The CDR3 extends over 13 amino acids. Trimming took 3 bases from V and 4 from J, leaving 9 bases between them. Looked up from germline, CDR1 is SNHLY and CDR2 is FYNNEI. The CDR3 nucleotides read TGTGCCAGCAGTGAGATAGTGTCCTATGGCTACACCTTC. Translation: CASSEIVSYGYTF.

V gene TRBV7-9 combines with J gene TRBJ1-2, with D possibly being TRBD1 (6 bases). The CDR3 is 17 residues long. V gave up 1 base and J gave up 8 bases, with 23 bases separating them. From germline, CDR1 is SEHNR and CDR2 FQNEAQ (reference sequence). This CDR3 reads CASSLGRAGAGAGGYTF. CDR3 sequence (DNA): TGTGCCAGCAGCTTAGGGCGGGCAGGCGCGGGGGCAGGAGGCTACACCTTC.

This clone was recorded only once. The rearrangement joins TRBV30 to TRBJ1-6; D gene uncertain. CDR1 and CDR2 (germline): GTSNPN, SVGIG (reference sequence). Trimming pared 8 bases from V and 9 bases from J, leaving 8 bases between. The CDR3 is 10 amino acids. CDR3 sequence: CAQLFSPLHF. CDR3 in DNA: TGTGCCCAGCTATTTTCACCCCTCCACTTT. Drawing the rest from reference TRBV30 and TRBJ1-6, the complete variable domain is SQTIHQWPATLVQPVGSPLSLECTVEGTSNPNLYWYRQAAGRGLQLLFYSVGIGQISSEVPQNLSASRPQDRQFILSSKKLLLSDSGFYLCAQLFSPLHFGNGTRLTVT.

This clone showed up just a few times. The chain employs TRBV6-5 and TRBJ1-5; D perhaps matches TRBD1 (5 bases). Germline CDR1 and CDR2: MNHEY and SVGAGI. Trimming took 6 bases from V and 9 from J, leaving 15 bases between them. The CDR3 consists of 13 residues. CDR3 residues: CASRTDDLSPQHF. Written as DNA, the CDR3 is TGTGCCAGCAGGACAGATGACCTCTCGCCCCAGCATTTT.

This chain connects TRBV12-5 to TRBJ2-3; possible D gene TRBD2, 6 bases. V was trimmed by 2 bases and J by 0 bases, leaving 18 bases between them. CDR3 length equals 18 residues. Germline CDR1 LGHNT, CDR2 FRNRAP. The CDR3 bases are TGTGCTAGTGGTTTGATAGGGGACGGGAGACCTAGCACAGATACGCAGTATTTT. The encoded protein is CASGLIGDGRPSTDTQYF.

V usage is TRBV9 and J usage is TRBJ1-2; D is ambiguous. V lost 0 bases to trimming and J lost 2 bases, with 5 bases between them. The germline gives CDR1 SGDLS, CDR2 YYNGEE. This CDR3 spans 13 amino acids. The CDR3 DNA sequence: TGTGCCAGCAGCGTAGCTGGGAACTATGGCTACACCTTC. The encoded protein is CASSVAGNYGYTF.

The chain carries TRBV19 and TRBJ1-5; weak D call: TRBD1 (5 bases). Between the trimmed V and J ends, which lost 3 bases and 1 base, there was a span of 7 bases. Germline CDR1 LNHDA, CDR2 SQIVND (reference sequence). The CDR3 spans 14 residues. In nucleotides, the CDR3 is TGTGCCAGTAGTATCCGGGACAGCAATCAGCCCCAGCATTTT. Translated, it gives CASSIRDSNQPQHF.

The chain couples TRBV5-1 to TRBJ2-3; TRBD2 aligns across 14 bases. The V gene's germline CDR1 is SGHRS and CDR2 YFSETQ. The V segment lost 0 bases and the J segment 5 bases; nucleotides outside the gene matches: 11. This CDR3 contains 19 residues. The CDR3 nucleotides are TGCGCCAGCAGCTTGGTCCTCCGGTGGGGGACTAGCGGGGGAGATACGCAGTATTTT. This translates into CASSLVLRWGTSGGDTQYF.